This TCR beta chain was retrieved from a study of blood T cell repertoires in COVID-19. Study in general: Specimens from acute and convalescent COVID-19 originated in the United States, Italy and Spain. PBMCs, B-cell-depleted T cells, or T cells were the source of the cDNA or gDNA that made up the material.

Original processing methods: Reference gene primer amplification yielded estimated nucleated cell counts. TCRdb keeps only in-frame clones here, not all; method: immunoSEQ multiplex PCR. The D gene and trimming were derived from the DNA, and the V and J assignments and clone size from that table. The sample shows fewer than 350,000 clones, approximately 86% of them seen only once. Trimming cost V 2 bases and J 2 bases; bases outside gene matches: 11. Germline CDR1 MNHNS, CDR2 SASEGT. This CDR3 region has 18 residues. The J gene is TRBJ1-1, the V gene TRBV6-1; TRBD1 aligns across 10 bases. Sequenced sample: peripheral blood. The sequence was obtained from a woman in her twenties or thirties who had recovered from COVID-19. The CDR3 DNA reads TGTGCCAGCAGTGAAAATCTCGGGACAGGGGACATTAACACTGAAGCTTTCTTT. Translation gives CASSENLGTGDINTEAFF.